The 14 T cell receptor beta chains presented below share a single source sample, sequenced in a study of OX40 agonist ivuxolimab in advanced cancers. Repertoires were generated with immunoSEQ multiplex PCR, while TCRdb's copy carries only in-frame clones and drops some. Among roughly 34,000 clones listed, approximately 84% were seen once. Source: CD4+ or CD8+ T cells sorted from blood, taken in a trial of the OX40 agonist ivuxolimab. These receptors were obtained from an adult with an advanced solid tumor such as melanoma, head and neck, liver or kidney cancer.

This chain connects TRBV4-1 to TRBJ1-5, with unresolved D. Germline lookup yields CDR1 MGHRA and CDR2 YSYEKL. The CDR3 consists of 14 residues. Trimming removed 0 bases from V and 4 bases from J, with 7 bases in between. The chain's CDR3 is CASSQDGINQPQHF. DNA of the CDR3: TGCGCCAGCAGCCAAGATGGTATAAATCAGCCCCAGCATTTT.

The chain links TRBV27 to TRBJ2-5; 8 nucleotides agree with TRBD1. The J call is in doubt because the DNA end fits TRBJ2-7 better. CDR1 and CDR2 from the germline V gene are MNHEY and SMNVEV (reference sequence). This CDR3 is built from 15 residues. This CDR3 reads CASSHGQGGAYEQYF. The CDR3 DNA reads as TGTGCCAGCAGCCACGGACAGGGTGGCGCCTACGAGCAGTACTTC.

The chain has TRBV7-2 and TRBJ1-1, with D possibly matching TRBD1 (6 bases). Germline V CDR1 and CDR2: SGHTA, FQGNSA. The CDR3 totals 16 residues. The germline V and J ends were trimmed by 4 bases and 4 bases, with 19 bases remaining between them. The CDR3 protein is CASSSLGVAGATEAFF. CDR3 sequence (DNA): TGTGCCAGCAGCTCCCTGGGGGTCGCAGGGGCCACTGAAGCTTTCTTT.

The CDR3 is CASSQEGLATVGELFF. The CDR3 region has the DNA TGCGCCAGCAGCCAAGAGGGACTAGCGACAGTCGGGGAGCTGTTTTTT. This chain joins TRBV4-1 and TRBJ2-2; 10 bases are a match to TRBD2. With 0 bases clipped from V and 7 bases from J, the junction kept 5 bases outside the gene matches. The CDR3 runs 16 residues. Germline CDR1 MGHRA, CDR2 YSYEKL.

The rearrangement uses TRBV5-1 and TRBJ2-2; D gene unclear. The CDR3 runs to 14 residues. Deletions cut 0 bases from V and 7 bases from J, with 10 bases between. CDR1 SGHRS and CDR2 YFSETQ come from the germline V gene. CDR3: CASSLVGSGGELFF. In DNA, the CDR3 is TGCGCCAGCAGCTTGGTTGGATCTGGCGGGGAGCTGTTTTTT.

The chain is built from TRBV10-3 and TRBJ2-7; no definite D call. Per the germline V gene, CDR1 is ENHRY and CDR2 is SYGVKD. Trimming removed 4 bases at V and 4 bases at J, with 5 bases between. CDR3 size: 11 residues. CDR3 in amino acids: CAISATYEQYF. The CDR3 DNA follows: TGTGCCATCAGTGCCACGTACGAGCAGTACTTC.

The CDR3 nucleotides are TGTGCCAGTAGTGCCCCCACAGATACGCAGTATTTT. It is translated as CASSAPTDTQYF. V is TRBV19 and J is TRBJ2-3; D not certain. The CDR3 is 12 residues long. The germline V and J ends were trimmed by 5 bases and 2 bases, with 5 bases remaining between them. From germline, CDR1 is LNHDA and CDR2 SQIVND (reference sequence).

The chain combines TRBV2 with TRBJ2-5; 9 nucleotides match TRBD1. This CDR3 spans 16 amino acids. Germline CDR1 reads SNHLY; CDR2 reads FYNNEI. Trimming removed 7 bases from V and 5 bases from J; junction bases left unmatched: 14. DNA for the CDR3: TGTGCCAGCACCGGAGGGTGGGACAGGGACGTGGAGACCCAGTACTTC. This encodes CASTGGWDRDVETQYF.

In its sample, this clone was seen once. The gene calls are TRBV7-6 and TRBJ2-1, with D possibly matching TRBD2 (6 bases). This CDR3 spans 16 amino acids. Looked up from germline, CDR1 is SGHVS and CDR2 is FNYEAQ. Trimming took 5 bases from V and 3 from J, leaving 17 bases between them. CDR3 protein: CASSDGTLTSYNEQFF. The CDR3, as DNA: TGTGCCAGCAGCGACGGGACTTTAACGAGCTACAATGAGCAGTTCTTC. Supplemented by reference TRBV7-6 and TRBJ2-1, the full variable domain reads GAGVSQSPRYKVTKRGQDVALRCDPISGHVSLYWYRQALGQGPEFLTYFNYEAQQDKSGLPNDRFSAERPEGSISTLTIQRTEQRDSAMYRCASSDGTLTSYNEQFFGPGTRLTVL.

The DNA for the CDR3 is TGTGCCAGCAGTGACGAGGGGACTAGCTCCTACAATGAGCAGTTCTTC. This codes for CASSDEGTSSYNEQFF. The J gene is TRBJ2-1, the V gene TRBV6-4; TRBD2 agrees at 8 bases. This CDR3 contains 16 residues. After removal of 2 bases from V and 0 bases from J, the junction contained 3 bases not matched to a gene. The germline gives CDR1 MRHNA, CDR2 SNTAGT.

CDR3: CASSLSRSSYNEQFF. The CDR3 region has the DNA TGTGCCAGCAGCCTCTCTAGGAGCTCCTACAATGAGCAGTTCTTC. This chain joins TRBV11-1 and TRBJ2-1; D uncertain. Germline V lookup: CDR1 SGHAT, CDR2 FQDESV (reference sequence). The V gene lost 5 bases and the J gene lost 0 bases, with 11 bases spanning the gap. This CDR3 comprises 15 residues.

This clone was counted a single time. The chain is built from TRBV4-1 and TRBJ1-1; 8 positions agree with TRBD1. The germline CDR1 and CDR2 sequences are MGHRA and YSYEKL. The J segment lost 0 bases and the V segment lost 6 bases, leaving 15 bases of the junction unmatched. This CDR3 region has 18 residues. Here the CDR3 reads CASRYTLGGQGVNTEAFF. CDR3 bases: TGCGCCAGCAGATATACACTGGGAGGACAGGGTGTGAACACTGAAGCTTTCTTT.

The chain carries TRBV7-9 and TRBJ1-4, with D tentatively TRBD1 (6 bases). V gave up 5 bases and J gave up 1 base, with 11 bases separating them. CDR3 length: 15 residues. Germline lookup yields CDR1 SEHNR and CDR2 FQNEAQ (reference sequence). DNA for the CDR3: TGTGCCAGCAGCCCAGGGACAATAACTAATGAAAAACTGTTTTTT. Protein: CASSPGTITNEKLFF.

The DNA for the CDR3 is TGTGCCAGCAGCTTTGGGTTGCAGCCCCAGCATTTT. Translating gives CASSFGLQPQHF. The chain is built from TRBV5-6 and TRBJ1-5; D unclear. The germline V gene encodes CDR1 SGHDT and CDR2 YYEEEE. There are 12 residues in the CDR3. V gave up 2 bases and J gave up 7 bases, with 7 bases separating them.